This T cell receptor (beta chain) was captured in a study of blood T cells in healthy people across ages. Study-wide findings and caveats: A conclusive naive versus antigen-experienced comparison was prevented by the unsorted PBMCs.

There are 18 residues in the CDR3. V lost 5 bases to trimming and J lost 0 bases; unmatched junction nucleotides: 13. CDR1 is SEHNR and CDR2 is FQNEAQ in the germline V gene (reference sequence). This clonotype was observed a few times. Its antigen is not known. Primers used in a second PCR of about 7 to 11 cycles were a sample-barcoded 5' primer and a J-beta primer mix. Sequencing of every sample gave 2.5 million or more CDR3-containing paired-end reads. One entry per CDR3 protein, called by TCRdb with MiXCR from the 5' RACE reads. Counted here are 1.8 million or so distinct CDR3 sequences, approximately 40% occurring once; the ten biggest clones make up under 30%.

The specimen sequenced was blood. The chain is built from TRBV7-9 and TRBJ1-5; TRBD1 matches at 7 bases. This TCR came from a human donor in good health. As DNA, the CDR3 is TGTGCCAGCAGCGCAGGGGGGACAGCGGCATATAGCAATCAGCCCCAGCATTTT. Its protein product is CASSAGGTAAYSNQPQHF.